The T cell receptor beta chain under discussion was sequenced for a study of graft-versus-host responses after intestinal transplantation. CDR1 MNHEY and CDR2 SMNVEV come from the germline V gene (reference sequence). The CDR3 totals 16 residues. V lost 4 bases, J lost 4 bases, and 7 bases stayed unmatched. Concerning this clone itself: Its antigen is as yet unknown.

The protocol was immunoSEQ multiplex PCR, while the TCRdb copy is restricted to in-frame clones and leaves out a portion. The sample carries roughly 99,000 clones, approximately 88% recorded once. The chain recombines TRBV27 with TRBJ2-2; 9 bases map to TRBD1. Sequenced here: unstimulated CD4+ T cells sorted from spleen or lymph node cells, sampled before transplant. This TCR came from a human donor who was the organ donor for an intestinal transplant. DNA of the CDR3: TGTGCCAGCAGTTCCCACGGGACAGGGAGCACCGGGGAGCTGTTTTTT. Protein sequence: CASSSHGTGSTGELFF.